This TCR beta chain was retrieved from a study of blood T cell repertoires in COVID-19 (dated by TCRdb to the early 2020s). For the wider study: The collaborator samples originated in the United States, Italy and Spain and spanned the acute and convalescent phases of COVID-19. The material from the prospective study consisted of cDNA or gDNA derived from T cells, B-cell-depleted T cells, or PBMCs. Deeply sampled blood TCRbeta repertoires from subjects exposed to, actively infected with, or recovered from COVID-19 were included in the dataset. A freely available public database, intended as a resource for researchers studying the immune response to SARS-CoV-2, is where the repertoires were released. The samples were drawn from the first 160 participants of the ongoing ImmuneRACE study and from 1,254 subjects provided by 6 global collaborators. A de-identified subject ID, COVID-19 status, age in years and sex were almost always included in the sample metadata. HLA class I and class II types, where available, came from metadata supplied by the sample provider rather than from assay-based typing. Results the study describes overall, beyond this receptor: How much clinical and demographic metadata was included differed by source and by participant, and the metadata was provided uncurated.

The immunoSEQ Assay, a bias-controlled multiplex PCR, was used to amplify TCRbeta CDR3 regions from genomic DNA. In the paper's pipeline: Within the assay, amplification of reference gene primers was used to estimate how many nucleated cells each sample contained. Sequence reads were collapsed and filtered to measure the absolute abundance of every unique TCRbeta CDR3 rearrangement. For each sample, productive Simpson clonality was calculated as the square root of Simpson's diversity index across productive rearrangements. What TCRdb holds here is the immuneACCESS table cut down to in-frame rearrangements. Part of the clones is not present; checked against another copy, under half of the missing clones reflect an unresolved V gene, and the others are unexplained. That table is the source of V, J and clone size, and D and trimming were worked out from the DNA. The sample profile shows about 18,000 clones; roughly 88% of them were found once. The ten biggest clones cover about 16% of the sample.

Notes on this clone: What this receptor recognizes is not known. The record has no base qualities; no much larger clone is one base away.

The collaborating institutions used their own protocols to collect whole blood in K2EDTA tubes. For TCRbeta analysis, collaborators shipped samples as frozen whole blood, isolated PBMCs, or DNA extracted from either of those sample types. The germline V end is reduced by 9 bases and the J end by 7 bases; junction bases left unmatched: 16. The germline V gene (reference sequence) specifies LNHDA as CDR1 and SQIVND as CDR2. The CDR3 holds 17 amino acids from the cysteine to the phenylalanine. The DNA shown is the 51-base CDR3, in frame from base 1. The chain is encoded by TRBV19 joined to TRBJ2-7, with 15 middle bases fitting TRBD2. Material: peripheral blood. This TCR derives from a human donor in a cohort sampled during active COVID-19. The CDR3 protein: CARRQGGLAGGPGEQYF. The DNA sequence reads TGTGCCAGAAGACAGGGTGGACTAGCGGGAGGGCCGGGAGAGCAGTACTTC.